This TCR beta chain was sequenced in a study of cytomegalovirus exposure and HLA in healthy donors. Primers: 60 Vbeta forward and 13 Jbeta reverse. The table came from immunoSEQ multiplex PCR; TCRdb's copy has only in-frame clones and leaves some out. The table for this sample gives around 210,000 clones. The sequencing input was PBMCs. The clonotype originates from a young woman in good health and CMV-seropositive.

The CDR3 nucleotides read TGCGCCAGCAGTGAGCTCGGGAGCAATGAGCAGTTCTTC. Amino acid sequence: CASSELGSNEQFF. V usage is TRBV10-1 and J usage is TRBJ2-1; D is perhaps TRBD2 (6 bases). The V gene lost 2 bases and the J gene lost 6 bases, with 8 bases spanning the gap. CDR3 length: 13 residues. CDR1 is WNHNN and CDR2 is SYGVQD in the germline V gene (reference sequence).